The next 22 T cell receptor beta chains were all read from a single sample in a study of blood T cell repertoires in COVID-19. Measured with immunoSEQ multiplex PCR; TCRdb has only the in-frame clones, and not every one. The table lists about 60,000 clones, roughly 80% of them singletons. The sample consisted of peripheral blood. The receptors come from a woman in her 70s with acute or convalescent COVID-19.

This chain joins TRBV7-9 and TRBJ2-5; D not certain. This CDR3 is 13 amino acids long. CDR1 is SEHNR, CDR2 FQNEAQ, per germline (reference sequence). Between the trimmed V and J ends, which lost 5 bases and 1 base, there was a span of 8 bases. CDR3 residues: CASSRWAQETQYF. The CDR3 nucleotides are TGTGCCAGCAGCCGCTGGGCCCAAGAGACCCAGTACTTC.

The genes are TRBV27 and TRBJ1-4; D unclear. CDR3 length: 15 residues. The V gene lost 5 bases and the J gene lost 6 bases, with 16 bases spanning the gap. Germline CDR1 reads MNHEY; CDR2 reads SMNVEV (reference sequence). CDR3 in DNA: TGTGCCAGCAGTGACGCGAGGGATCTGGATGAAAAACTGTTTTTT. Protein product: CASSDARDLDEKLFF.

V is TRBV18 and J is TRBJ1-2, with 9 bases lining up with TRBD1. Germline-derived CDR1 and CDR2 are KGHSH and LQKENI. Trimming took 3 bases from V and 4 from J; bases not matched to a gene: 3. This CDR3 is built from 14 residues. CDR3 nucleotide sequence: TGTGCCAGCTCACCTGGGGACAGGGCCTATGGCTACACCTTC. Encoded protein: CASSPGDRAYGYTF. Full variable domain (remainder filled in from reference TRBV18 and TRBJ1-2): NAGVMQNPRHLVRRRGQEARLRCSPMKGHSHVYWYRQLPEEGLKFMVYLQKENIIDESGMPKERFSAEFPKEGPSILRIQQVVRGDSAAYFCASSPGDRAYGYTFGSGTRLTVV.

This clone has just a few counts. The rearrangement links TRBV6-5 to TRBJ1-2; D call uncertain. Germline V gives CDR1 MNHEY, CDR2 SVGAGI. The V gene lost 2 bases and the J gene lost 8 bases, with 12 bases spanning the gap. CDR3 size: 13 residues. CDR3 in DNA: TGTGCCAGCAGTTACGGAGTCGGTCGCGGCTACACCTTC. The encoded protein is CASSYGVGRGYTF.

The CDR3 reads CASSLLGGQGKTPNPDEQFF. The CDR3 DNA is TGTGCCAGCAGCTTACTCGGGGGACAGGGTAAAACCCCCAACCCCGATGAGCAGTTCTTC. The chain uses TRBV7-3 and TRBJ2-1; 9 positions match TRBD1. Germline V CDR1 and CDR2: SGHTA, FQGTGA. This CDR3 spans 20 amino acids. The ends lost 2 bases at V and 8 bases at J; junction bases unmatched: 22.

In nucleotides, the CDR3 is TGTGCCAGCAGTCGGGGGGATAGCACAGATACGCAGTATTTT. It codes for CASSRGDSTDTQYF. The V call is TRBV6-5, the J call TRBJ2-3, with 7 bases that match TRBD2. Germline V gene sequence: CDR1 MNHEY, CDR2 SVGAGI. This CDR3 region has 14 residues. The junction had 2 bases not matched to a gene; V was cut back by 5 bases and J by 0 bases.

This chain links TRBV7-2 with TRBJ2-1, with TRBD2 matching 7 bases. This CDR3 contains 13 residues. The trim removed 3 bases at V and 12 bases at J, leaving 8 bases unmatched. Germline values: CDR1 SGHTA, CDR2 FQGNSA. CDR3 loop: CASSFGIGEGQFF. The CDR3 bases are TGTGCCAGCAGCTTCGGGATTGGGGAGGGGCAGTTCTTC. The full variable domain, completed using reference TRBV7-2 and TRBJ2-1, is GAGVSQSPSNKVTEKGKDVELRCDPISGHTALYWYRQSLGQGLEFLIYFQGNSAPDKSGLPSDRFSAERTGGSVSTLTIQRTQQEDSAVYLCASSFGIGEGQFFGPGTRLTVL.

The gene calls are TRBV14 and TRBJ1-1; possibly TRBD1 for D (6 bases). Trimming removed 3 bases at V and 5 bases at J, with 10 bases between. The CDR3 length is 13 residues. Germline CDR1 reads SGHDN; CDR2 reads FVKESK. The CDR3 is CASSHRGRTEAFF. Written as DNA, the CDR3 is TGTGCCAGCAGCCACAGGGGACGAACTGAAGCTTTCTTT.

The chain has TRBV7-2 and TRBJ1-1; 10 bases are a match to TRBD1. CDR1 SGHTA and CDR2 FQGNSA come from the germline V gene. V gave up 4 bases and J gave up 3 bases; unmatched junction bases: 5. The CDR3 has 15 residues. CDR3 nucleotides: TGTGCCAGCAGCTCGACAGGGGGCGGGTACACTGAAGCTTTCTTT. Translation gives CASSSTGGGYTEAFF.

The V gene is TRBV28, the J gene TRBJ1-2; D remains unclear. Deletions cut 8 bases from V and 1 base from J, with 11 bases between. CDR1 and CDR2 from the germline V gene are MDHEN and SYDVKM. The CDR3 runs to 13 residues. In DNA form, the CDR3 reads TGTGCCAGCCTCTCCCCGGGTAACTATGGCTACACCTTC. Its protein product is CASLSPGNYGYTF.

In this sample, this clone turned up many times. V and J are TRBV19 and TRBJ2-7; D not certain. Trimming cost V 0 bases and J 6 bases, with 9 bases left between them. The CDR3 covers 13 residues. The germline V gene has CDR1 LNHDA and CDR2 SQIVND (reference sequence). In DNA form, the CDR3 reads TGTGCCAGTAGTATAGACCGACATACCGAGCAGTACTTC. Its protein product is CASSIDRHTEQYF. The full variable domain, its missing parts supplied by reference TRBV19 and TRBJ2-7, is DGGITQSPKYLFRKEGQNVTLSCEQNLNHDAMYWYRQDPGQGLRLIYYSQIVNDFQKGDIAEGYSVSREKKESFPLTVTSAQKNPTAFYLCASSIDRHTEQYFGPGTRLTVT.

The J gene is TRBJ1-1, the V gene TRBV10-2, with D possibly matching TRBD1 (6 bases). V was cut by 3 bases and J by 0 bases, with 11 bases left in between. CDR3 size: 15 residues. The V gene's germline CDR1 is WSHSY and CDR2 SAAADI. Here the CDR3 reads CASSEHRVVNTEAFF. The CDR3 nucleotides read TGCGCCAGCAGTGAACACAGGGTGGTGAACACTGAAGCTTTCTTT.

The genes are TRBV6-5 and TRBJ1-2, with D tentatively TRBD1 (5 bases). With 6 bases removed from V and 3 bases from J, the gap between germline ends came to 14 bases. Germline CDR1 MNHEY, CDR2 SVGAGI. This CDR3 has 14 amino acids. CDR3 DNA sequence: TGTGCCAGCAGCGCTCTCGGGGGGGACTATGGCTACACCTTC. It is translated as CASSALGGDYGYTF.

The chain employs TRBV27 and TRBJ1-6; the D is unclear. This CDR3 comprises 13 residues. Germline values: CDR1 MNHEY, CDR2 SMNVEV (reference sequence). Trimming shortened V by 10 bases and J by 9 bases, and 16 bases separated the two germline ends. The CDR3 coding sequence is TGTGCCACGGGGTTGGTCTCGGGTTCACCCCTCCACTTT. Its protein product is CATGLVSGSPLHF.

The V and J genes are TRBV7-2 and TRBJ2-5; D not certain. V gave up 5 bases and J gave up 5 bases, with 18 bases separating them. The CDR3 has 15 amino acids. Germline CDR1 is SGHTA and CDR2 is FQGNSA. The CDR3 DNA reads TGTGCCAGCAGCCGTCCCTGGGCCATAATGGAGACCCAGTACTTC. It encodes CASSRPWAIMETQYF.

This clone appeared a single time. The V call is TRBV7-2, the J call TRBJ2-7, with D unclear. The CDR3 sequence is 13 residues long. Germline V CDR1 and CDR2: SGHTA, FQGNSA. With 7 bases removed from V and 7 bases from J, the gap between germline ends came to 17 bases. As DNA, the CDR3 is TGTGCCAGCACCATAACAGCTACCAGGGAGCAGTACTTC. It specifies CASTITATREQYF.

This clone turned up a few times. This chain connects TRBV3-1 (or the pseudogene TRBV3-2) to TRBJ1-5; possibly TRBD1 for D (5 bases). This CDR3 has 14 amino acids. Trimming removed 3 bases from V and 2 bases from J, with 8 bases in between. Germline CDR1 reads LGHDT; CDR2 reads YNNKEL (reference sequence). CDR3 loop: CASSHSTGNQPQHF. CDR3 DNA sequence: TGTGCCAGCAGCCATTCGACAGGCAATCAGCCCCAGCATTTT.

The chain has TRBV5-5 and TRBJ1-4; 12 bases match TRBD1. The ends lost 3 bases at V and 8 bases at J; junction bases unmatched: 8. CDR3 length: 16 residues. Per the germline V gene, CDR1 is SGHKS and CDR2 is YYEKEE (reference sequence). The CDR3 sequence: CASSSAGGTGGEKLFF. CDR3 coding DNA: TGTGCCAGCAGCTCGGCGGGGGGGACAGGGGGCGAAAAACTGTTTTTT.

The chain joins TRBV5-1 to TRBJ2-1; D is unresolved. Germline V gives CDR1 SGHRS, CDR2 YFSETQ. V lost 4 bases and J lost 8, with 10 bases in between. The CDR3 extends over 12 amino acids. DNA of the CDR3: TGCGCCAGCAGCACAAGTCAGGATGAGCAGTTCTTC. The encoded protein is CASSTSQDEQFF.

The CDR3 protein is CASSLFGTAVPGTSGGASTQYF. The CDR3 DNA reads TGTGCCAGCAGTTTATTTGGGACAGCCGTTCCCGGGACTAGCGGGGGGGCGAGTACGCAGTATTTT. The chain links TRBV27 to TRBJ2-3; 16 nucleotides agree with TRBD2. The CDR3 length is 22 residues. Germline CDR1 MNHEY, CDR2 SMNVEV (reference sequence). J gave up 8 bases and V 1 base, and 21 bases lay outside the gene matches.

CDR3 sequence (DNA): TGTGCCAGCAGTGAAGTAGGCAGGGATCCCGGGGAGCTGTTTTTT. Translated: CASSEVGRDPGELFF. The chain carries TRBV6-1 and TRBJ2-2; possible D gene TRBD1, 5 bases. Germline V gives CDR1 MNHNS, CDR2 SASEGT. V was clipped by 1 base and J by 6 bases, with 12 bases between them. The CDR3 loop spans 15 amino acids.

CDR3: CASSISGDAKNIQYF. For the CDR3, the DNA is TGTGCCAGTAGTATCTCCGGGGATGCCAAAAACATTCAGTACTTC. This sequence joins TRBV19 and TRBJ2-4, with a possible D match to TRBD2 (5 bases). CDR3 size: 15 residues. The V end was cut by 3 bases, the J end by 1 base, with 10 bases between. Germline loops: CDR1 LNHDA, CDR2 SQIVND (reference sequence).